The next 5 T cell receptor beta chains were all read from a single sample in a study of OX40 agonist ivuxolimab in advanced cancers. Libraries were built with the immunoSEQ multiplex PCR assay. Drawn from immuneACCESS, this table holds only the in-frame rearrangements with V and J called that TCRdb kept. Clones are partly lost; checked studies trace under half to an unresolved V gene and leave the rest unexplained. Within this sample are about 67,000 clones, with about 89% of them counted one time only. The ten top clones hold roughly 3.7% of the sample. The specimen was CD4+ or CD8+ T cells sorted from blood, collected in a trial of the OX40 agonist ivuxolimab. The receptors originated from an adult with an advanced solid tumor such as melanoma, head and neck, liver or kidney cancer.

The J gene is TRBJ1-1, the V gene TRBV7-9, with D possibly TRBD1 on 5 matching bases. V lost 2 bases to trimming and J lost 0 bases, with 10 bases between them. This CDR3 contains 15 residues. Germline-derived CDR1 and CDR2 are SEHNR and FQNEAQ (reference sequence). The CDR3: CASSLSGGMNTEAFF. CDR3 bases: TGTGCCAGCAGCTTATCGGGGGGTATGAACACTGAAGCTTTCTTT.

The chain has TRBV7-3 and TRBJ2-1; 10 positions agree with TRBD2. CDR3 length: 15 amino acids. Germline loops: CDR1 SGHTA, CDR2 FQGTGA. The ends lost 5 bases at V and 8 bases at J; junction bases unmatched: 9. The CDR3 sequence: CASSHGTSDWDEQFF. DNA of the CDR3: TGTGCCAGCAGCCACGGGACTAGCGATTGGGATGAGCAGTTCTTC.

This clone showed up just a few times. This chain joins TRBV7-3 and TRBJ2-7, with unresolved D. Germline V gene data show CDR1 as SGHTA and CDR2 as FQGTGA. V was pared by 2 bases and J by 2 bases, with 13 bases between. CDR3 length equals 15 residues. The CDR3 sequence is CASSLAAAGPYEQYF. The CDR3 nucleotides read TGTGCCAGCAGCTTAGCGGCCGCTGGGCCCTACGAGCAGTACTTC.

This chain uses TRBV6-5 with TRBJ1-2; 8 bases fit TRBD1. The germline gives CDR1 MNHEY, CDR2 SVGAGI. The V and J ends lost 6 bases and 3 bases, in that order; junction bases with no gene match: 3. The CDR3 extends over 13 amino acids. The CDR3 spells CASRDRGDYGYTF. The CDR3 DNA reads TGTGCCAGCAGAGACAGGGGAGACTATGGCTACACCTTC.

The rearrangement uses TRBV28 and TRBJ2-4; no firm D call. The CDR3 is 13 residues long. Trimming removed 6 bases at V and 1 base at J, with 7 bases between. The germline V gene has CDR1 MDHEN and CDR2 SYDVKM. The CDR3 loop is CASRAPAKNIQYF. The CDR3 nucleotides read TGTGCCAGCAGGGCCCCTGCCAAAAACATTCAGTACTTC.